These 6 T cell receptor beta chains originate from one sample sequenced in a study of T cell responses to AZD1222 COVID-19 vaccine. Libraries were prepared by immunoSEQ multiplex PCR; TCRdb keeps only in-frame clonotypes and omits some of them. The sample lists around 120,000 clones; 88% were seen once. The sequenced sample was peripheral blood, obtained on day 0 of AZD1222 vaccination. The receptor source for this set is an adult in good health.

The gene calls are TRBV10-3 and TRBJ2-1; unclear D gene. In germline, CDR1 is ENHRY, CDR2 SYGVKD. The CDR3 is 11 amino acids. The V end was cut by 6 bases, the J end by 4 bases, with 4 bases between. The CDR3 loop is CAIRTYNEQFF. CDR3 in DNA: TGTGCCATCAGGACATACAATGAGCAGTTCTTC.

The V gene is TRBV12-3 or TRBV12-4, the J gene TRBJ2-7; D is undetermined. V dropped 1 base and J dropped 3 bases, with 7 bases sitting between them. There are 13 residues in the CDR3. The CDR3 coding sequence is TGTGCCAGCAGTTTAGGGGTGAGCTACGAGCAGTACTTC. As protein: CASSLGVSYEQYF.

The chain is built from TRBV6-2 or TRBV6-3 and TRBJ1-4; D may be TRBD1 (5 bases). The V gene's germline CDR1 is MNHEY and CDR2 SVGEGT. The V gene lost 5 bases and the J gene lost 9 bases, with 22 bases spanning the gap. The CDR3 is 16 residues long. The CDR3 here is CASSRPGREIMKKLFF. The DNA of the CDR3 is TGTGCCAGCAGTCGTCCGGGACGGGAAATAATGAAAAAACTGTTTTTT.

CDR3 nucleotide sequence: TGTGCCAGCAGTGAAAAGGCAGGACCTAACAACGAGCAGTACTTC. Its translation: CASSEKAGPNNEQYF. The rearrangement links TRBV6-4 to TRBJ2-7; D call uncertain. The CDR3 is 15 amino acids. V was trimmed by 3 bases and J by 5 bases, leaving 17 bases between them. Germline-derived CDR1 and CDR2 are MRHNA and SNTAGT.

This rearrangement joins TRBV19 to TRBJ2-7, with TRBD2 matching 7 bases. The CDR3 totals 16 residues. After removal of 4 bases from V and 0 bases from J, the junction contained 9 bases not matched to a gene. Germline values: CDR1 LNHDA, CDR2 SQIVND (reference sequence). CDR3 coding DNA: TGTGCCAGTAGTAATGCGTTCAGCGGGGCCTCCTACGAGCAGTACTTC. Translating gives CASSNAFSGASYEQYF.

The chain recombines TRBV18 with TRBJ1-2, with unresolved D. Trimming cost V 0 bases and J 4 bases, with 6 bases left between them. The CDR3 loop spans 13 amino acids. Germline assignment: CDR1 KGHSH and CDR2 LQKENI. CDR3 in DNA: TGTGCCAGCTCACCACCAGGAGCCTATGGCTACACCTTC. Translation gives CASSPPGAYGYTF.